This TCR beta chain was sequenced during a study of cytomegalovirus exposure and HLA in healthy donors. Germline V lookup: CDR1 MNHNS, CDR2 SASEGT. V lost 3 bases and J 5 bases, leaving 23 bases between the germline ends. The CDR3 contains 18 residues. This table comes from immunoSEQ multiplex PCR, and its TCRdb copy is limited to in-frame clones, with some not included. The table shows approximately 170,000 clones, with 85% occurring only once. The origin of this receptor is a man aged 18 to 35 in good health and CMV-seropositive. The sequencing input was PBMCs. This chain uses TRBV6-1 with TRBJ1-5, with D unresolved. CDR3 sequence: CASSEGLYDGYVDQPQHF. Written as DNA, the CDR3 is TGTGCCAGCAGTGAGGGCCTCTACGACGGCTACGTAGATCAGCCCCAGCATTTT.